This T cell receptor (beta chain) was identified in a study of shared T cell receptors in the human thymus (dated by TCRdb to the early 2020s). About the full investigation: The study investigated the way shared, self-reactive T-cell receptor alpha chains are produced in the human thymus.

Comment on this clone: Its antigen is unknown. The sample holds no much larger clone one base away, and base qualities are not on file.

The CDR1 and CDR2 encoded by the germline V gene are MDHEN and SYDVKM. From the cysteine through the phenylalanine, the CDR3 covers 14 amino acids. Here the CDR3 DNA is all that survives: 42 bases in frame from base 1. V is reduced by 1 base and J by 8 bases, leaving a spacing of 15 bases between them. Library generation was performed with the immunoSEQ multiplex PCR assay. In TCRdb, the immuneACCESS table is reduced to in-frame sequences with V and J assigned. These tables do not hold every clone; where another copy was compared, an unresolved V gene accounts for under half, and the others remain unexplained. The sample table records hundreds of thousands of clones; approximately 87% of these occur just once. The top ten clones comprise 0.0095% to 0.013% of the sample. This sample was shared with a second study, whose subject was human thymus T cells. That second report states: Immunologically healthy infants undergoing open corrective cardiac surgery for congenital heart defects in Finland were used as donors. Thymus tissue was collected as surgical resects that were removed during corrective cardiac surgery. Usage of V and J gene segments appeared to be biased in both the thymic and the peripheral blood repertoires. Highly overlapping thymic TCR repertoires among unrelated individuals were reported in the related research. The study used eight infant thymus samples plus four related peripheral blood samples to characterize TCR alpha and beta repertoires. The infant donors were about 7 to 250 days old, and the cohort included six males and a couple of females. Thymocytes were mechanically released from the tissue and were stored as pellets of roughly 9.5-30 million cells at -70 degrees C. A QIAsymphony instrument was used to extract genomic DNA from the frozen cell pellets. TCRB and TCRAD loci were amplified from a standardized quantity of quality-controlled genomic DNA using the immunoSEQ multiplex PCR assay. The amplicons covered the V(D)J region and were long enough to include the CDR3 and to identify the V and J genes. Amplicon sequencing was performed on an Illumina platform through the commercial immunoSEQ service. Corrections for primer bias and sequencing errors followed previously described methods, while TCRAD and TCRB definitions were based on the IMGT database. immunoSEQ Analyzer 3.0 and VDJTools were used for repertoire analysis, which covered basic statistics, V/J segment usage, diversity estimates, rarefaction and pairwise overlap. Diversity was estimated with Chao1, ChaoE, Efron-Thisted, Shannon and inverse Simpson indices, and also on datasets down-sampled to the smallest sample. For repertoire overlap, CDR3 nucleotide sequence, V gene and J gene had to match strictly, and clustering was done by Jaccard-based multidimensional scaling. Thymus samples yielded on average about 810,000 unique TCRB clonotypes, compared with about 80,000 from blood samples.

The specimen was thymocytes. This receptor was obtained from a boy under two years old with a congenital heart defect. Donor details come from another sample of the same person, matched by shared clones. Recombination joined TRBV28 with TRBJ2-7; D gene: possibly TRBD1, on 5 matching bases. The CDR3 loop reads CASSLSPGVGQQYF. The DNA reads as follows: TGTGCCAGCAGTTTATCGCCAGGAGTGGGGCAGCAGTACTTC.